Listed below are T cell receptor beta chains from one sample, sequenced in a study of blood T cell repertoires in COVID-19. TCRdb's table, derived via immunoSEQ multiplex PCR, lists solely in-frame clones and lacks some. The data show over 200,000 clones, with 87% seen just once and less than 3% held by the top ten. Sequenced material: peripheral blood. The receptors originated from a woman in her forties or fifties with acute or convalescent COVID-19. CDR3s include the opening cysteine and the closing phenylalanine or tryptophan. D genes are given only for firm matches. Clone size is given for some rows only: seen once, a few or many times, or a class if the clone is expanded.

clone size: NA; V gene: TRBV28; J gene: TRBJ1-1; D gene: NA; CDR3 protein: CASSFRTVNTEAFF; CDR3 DNA: TGTGCCAGCAGTTTCAGGACTGTGAACACTGAAGCTTTCTTT
clone size: once; V gene: TRBV19; J gene: TRBJ2-7; D gene: NA; CDR3 protein: CASSITSGAYEQYF; CDR3 DNA: TGTGCCAGTAGTATAACCAGCGGTGCCTACGAGCAGTACTTC
clone size: once; V gene: TRBV27; J gene: TRBJ2-5; D gene: TRBD2; CDR3 protein: CASSTPGLAGGLETQYF; CDR3 DNA: TGTGCCAGCAGCACGCCGGGACTAGCGGGAGGTTTGGAGACCCAGTACTTC
clone size: few; V gene: TRBV3-1/TRBV3-2; J gene: TRBJ2-7; D gene: NA; CDR3 protein: CAALIGVKQYF; CDR3 DNA: TGTGCCGCCTTAATAGGGGTAAAGCAGTACTTC
clone size: NA; V gene: TRBV5-1; J gene: TRBJ2-1; D gene: TRBD2; CDR3 protein: CASSSAGGPDEQFF; CDR3 DNA: TGCGCCAGCAGCTCTGCGGGAGGGCCTGATGAGCAGTTCTTC
clone size: NA; V gene: TRBV24-1; J gene: TRBJ1-3; D gene: NA; CDR3 protein: CATSDRTDTGNTIYF; CDR3 DNA: TGTGCCACCAGTGACCGGACAGATACTGGAAACACCATATATTTT
clone size: NA; V gene: TRBV6-5; J gene: TRBJ2-7; D gene: NA; CDR3 protein: CASRDSSYEQYF; CDR3 DNA: TGTGCCAGCAGGGACAGCTCCTACGAGCAGTACTTC
clone size: NA; V gene: TRBV27; J gene: TRBJ1-5; D gene: NA; CDR3 protein: CASSTTGYSNQPQHF; CDR3 DNA: TGTGCCAGCAGTACCACAGGGTATAGCAATCAGCCCCAGCATTTT
clone size: NA; V gene: TRBV28; J gene: TRBJ2-1; D gene: TRBD1; CDR3 protein: CASSSGQAAHEQFF; CDR3 DNA: TGTGCCAGCAGTTCCGGACAGGCCGCCCATGAGCAGTTCTTC
clone size: NA; V gene: TRBV7-9; J gene: TRBJ2-1; D gene: NA; CDR3 protein: CASSLAGASGYYNEQFF; CDR3 DNA: TGTGCCAGCAGCTTAGCGGGGGCTAGCGGATACTACAATGAGCAGTTCTTC
clone size: NA; V gene: TRBV6-4; J gene: TRBJ2-1; D gene: NA; CDR3 protein: CASSVHRGGNEQFF; CDR3 DNA: TGTGCCAGCAGTGTTCATAGAGGGGGTAATGAGCAGTTCTTC
clone size: NA; V gene: TRBV2; J gene: TRBJ2-1; D gene: TRBD2; CDR3 protein: CASIAGDFKDEQFF; CDR3 DNA: TGTGCCAGCATAGCGGGCGACTTTAAGGATGAGCAGTTCTTC
clone size: NA; V gene: TRBV16; J gene: TRBJ1-6; D gene: NA; CDR3 protein: CASSQFSPNSPLHF; CDR3 DNA: TGTGCCAGCAGCCAATTTTCTCCTAATTCACCCCTCCACTTT
clone size: NA; V gene: TRBV4-1; J gene: TRBJ2-5; D gene: TRBD1; CDR3 protein: CASSRPDREVETQYF; CDR3 DNA: TGCGCCAGCAGCCGGCCGGACAGGGAGGTTGAGACCCAGTACTTC
clone size: few; V gene: TRBV18; J gene: TRBJ1-2; D gene: NA; CDR3 protein: CASSPGTTNYGYTF; CDR3 DNA: TGTGCCAGCTCACCAGGGACAACTAACTATGGCTACACCTTC
clone size: few; V gene: TRBV6-5; J gene: TRBJ1-2; D gene: NA; CDR3 protein: CASSYSTEFSYGYTF; CDR3 DNA: TGTGCCAGCAGTTACTCGACAGAATTCTCCTATGGCTACACCTTC
clone size: NA; V gene: TRBV7-9; J gene: TRBJ1-3; D gene: NA; CDR3 protein: CASSLGFQLSGNTIYF; CDR3 DNA: TGTGCCAGCAGCTTAGGGTTTCAACTCTCTGGAAACACCATATATTTT
clone size: NA; V gene: TRBV2; J gene: TRBJ1-1; D gene: NA; CDR3 protein: CASILQFTEAFF; CDR3 DNA: TGTGCCAGCATTCTTCAGTTTACTGAAGCTTTCTTT
clone size: NA; V gene: TRBV9; J gene: TRBJ2-5; D gene: TRBD1; CDR3 protein: CASSPPRDRGLEGETQYF; CDR3 DNA: TGTGCCAGCAGCCCCCCCCGGGACAGGGGCCTTGAAGGGGAGACCCAGTACTTC
clone size: NA; V gene: TRBV5-1; J gene: TRBJ2-2; D gene: TRBD1; CDR3 protein: CASTTGDANTGELFF; CDR3 DNA: TGCGCCAGCACGACAGGGGACGCGAACACCGGGGAGCTGTTTTTT
clone size: NA; V gene: TRBV6-5; J gene: TRBJ2-7; D gene: TRBD2; CDR3 protein: CASSRTGTNYEQYF; CDR3 DNA: TGTGCCAGCAGTCGGACCGGGACTAACTACGAGCAGTACTTC
clone size: few; V gene: TRBV7-2; J gene: TRBJ2-2; D gene: TRBD2; CDR3 protein: CASSSRLAGFTGELFF; CDR3 DNA: TGTGCCAGCAGCAGTAGACTAGCGGGTTTCACCGGGGAGCTGTTTTTT
clone size: once; V gene: TRBV27; J gene: TRBJ1-4; D gene: NA; CDR3 protein: CASGLADVDEKLFF; CDR3 DNA: TGTGCCAGCGGATTAGCAGATGTGGATGAAAAACTGTTTTTT
clone size: few; V gene: TRBV27; J gene: TRBJ1-1; D gene: TRBD1; CDR3 protein: CASSHGTGRFTEAFF; CDR3 DNA: TGTGCCAGCAGTCACGGGACAGGTCGATTCACTGAAGCTTTCTTT
clone size: NA; V gene: TRBV7-2; J gene: TRBJ2-7; D gene: NA; CDR3 protein: CASSLGTGFSYEQYF; CDR3 DNA: TGTGCCAGCAGCTTAGGAACAGGGTTTTCCTACGAGCAGTACTTC
clone size: NA; V gene: TRBV15; J gene: TRBJ2-3; D gene: NA; CDR3 protein: CATSRDLASDTQYF; CDR3 DNA: TGTGCCACCAGCAGAGATCTAGCATCAGATACGCAGTATTTT
clone size: NA; V gene: TRBV9; J gene: TRBJ1-1; D gene: NA; CDR3 protein: CASSLDSLNTEAFF; CDR3 DNA: TGTGCCAGCAGTCTGGACAGCTTGAACACTGAAGCTTTCTTT
clone size: NA; V gene: TRBV3-1/TRBV3-2; J gene: TRBJ2-7; D gene: NA; CDR3 protein: CASSPGWAYEQYF; CDR3 DNA: TGTGCCAGCAGCCCAGGATGGGCCTACGAGCAGTACTTC
clone size: NA; V gene: TRBV27; J gene: TRBJ2-1; D gene: TRBD1; CDR3 protein: CASQKGQGVPLSQFF; CDR3 DNA: TGTGCCAGCCAAAAGGGACAGGGGGTCCCCCTAAGCCAGTTCTTC
clone size: once; V gene: TRBV9; J gene: TRBJ2-1; D gene: NA; CDR3 protein: CASTSGGRSYNEQFF; CDR3 DNA: TGTGCCAGCACATCCGGAGGTCGTTCCTACAATGAGCAGTTCTTC
clone size: few; V gene: TRBV5-5; J gene: TRBJ1-6; D gene: NA; CDR3 protein: CASSLAGQKDSPLHF; CDR3 DNA: TGTGCCAGCAGCTTGGCAGGACAGAAAGATTCACCCCTCCACTTT
clone size: NA; V gene: TRBV19; J gene: TRBJ2-7; D gene: TRBD1; CDR3 protein: CASSTGQGAPEQYF; CDR3 DNA: TGTGCCAGTAGTACGGGACAGGGGGCGCCCGAGCAGTACTTC
clone size: NA; V gene: TRBV28; J gene: TRBJ2-7; D gene: TRBD2; CDR3 protein: CASSLFDGGRAQYF; CDR3 DNA: TGTGCCAGCAGTTTATTCGACGGCGGGAGGGCCCAGTACTTC
clone size: NA; V gene: TRBV11-3; J gene: TRBJ2-1; D gene: NA; CDR3 protein: CASSLVGDDEQFF; CDR3 DNA: TGTGCCAGCAGCTTAGTGGGAGACGATGAGCAGTTCTTC
clone size: NA; V gene: TRBV28; J gene: TRBJ1-2; D gene: NA; CDR3 protein: CASSSHGYGYTF; CDR3 DNA: TGTGCCAGCAGTAGCCACGGCTATGGCTACACCTTC
clone size: NA; V gene: TRBV9; J gene: TRBJ1-3; D gene: NA; CDR3 protein: CASSVAGVPSSGNTIYF; CDR3 DNA: TGTGCCAGCAGCGTAGCCGGGGTTCCTAGCTCTGGAAACACCATATATTTT
clone size: NA; V gene: TRBV28; J gene: TRBJ2-5; D gene: NA; CDR3 protein: CASTLQGRETQYF; CDR3 DNA: TGTGCCAGCACCCTCCAGGGTAGGGAGACCCAGTACTTC
clone size: NA; V gene: TRBV30; J gene: TRBJ2-2; D gene: NA; CDR3 protein: CAWSVRWGQKMELFF; CDR3 DNA: TGTGCCTGGAGTGTACGATGGGGGCAAAAGATGGAGCTGTTTTTT
clone size: NA; V gene: TRBV5-1; J gene: TRBJ1-3; D gene: NA; CDR3 protein: CASSISPGNTIYF; CDR3 DNA: TGCGCCAGCAGTATTAGTCCTGGAAACACCATATATTTT
clone size: NA; V gene: TRBV10-3; J gene: TRBJ1-2; D gene: NA; CDR3 protein: CAISESAGVRSYTF; CDR3 DNA: TGTGCCATCAGTGAGTCAGCGGGAGTCAGAAGCTACACCTTC
clone size: NA; V gene: TRBV25-1; J gene: TRBJ2-2; D gene: NA; CDR3 protein: CASSEVTAWGTGELFF; CDR3 DNA: TGTGCCAGCAGTGAAGTGACAGCTTGGGGCACCGGGGAGCTGTTTTTT
clone size: NA; V gene: TRBV11-3; J gene: TRBJ2-1; D gene: TRBD1; CDR3 protein: CASSPGGRAYNEQFF; CDR3 DNA: TGTGCCAGCAGCCCAGGGGGCAGGGCCTACAATGAGCAGTTCTTC
clone size: NA; V gene: TRBV24-1; J gene: TRBJ1-5; D gene: NA; CDR3 protein: CATSDLQSRRTREGQPQHF; CDR3 DNA: TGTGCCACCAGTGATTTGCAATCGAGGCGGACAAGGGAGGGACAGCCCCAGCATTTT